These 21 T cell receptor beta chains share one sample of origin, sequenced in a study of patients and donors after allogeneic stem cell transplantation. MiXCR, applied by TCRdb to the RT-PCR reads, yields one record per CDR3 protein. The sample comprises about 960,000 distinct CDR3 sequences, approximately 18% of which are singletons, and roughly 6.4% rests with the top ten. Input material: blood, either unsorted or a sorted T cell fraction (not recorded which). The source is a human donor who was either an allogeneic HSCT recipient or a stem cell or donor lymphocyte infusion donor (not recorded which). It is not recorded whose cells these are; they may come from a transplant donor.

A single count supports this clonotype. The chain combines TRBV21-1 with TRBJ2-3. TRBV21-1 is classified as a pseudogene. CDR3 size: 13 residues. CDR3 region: CASRDGVTDTQYF. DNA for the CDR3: TGTGCCAGCAGGGACGGAGTCACAGATACGCAGTATTTT.

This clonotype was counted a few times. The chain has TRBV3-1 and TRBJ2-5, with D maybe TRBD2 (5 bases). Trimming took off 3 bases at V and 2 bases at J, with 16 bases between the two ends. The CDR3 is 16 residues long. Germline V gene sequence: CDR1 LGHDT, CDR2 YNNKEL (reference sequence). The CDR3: CASSQSERYLQETQYF. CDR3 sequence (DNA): TGTGCCAGCAGCCAGTCGGAGCGGTACCTACAAGAGACCCAGTACTTC.

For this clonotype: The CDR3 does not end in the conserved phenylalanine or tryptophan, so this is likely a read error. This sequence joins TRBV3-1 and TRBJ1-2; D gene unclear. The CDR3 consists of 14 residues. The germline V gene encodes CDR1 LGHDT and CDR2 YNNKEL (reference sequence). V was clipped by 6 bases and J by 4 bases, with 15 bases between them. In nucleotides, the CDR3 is TGTGCCAGCAGTTTTTCCGTCGGGGTCTATGGCTACACCGTC. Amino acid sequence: CASSFSVGVYGYTV.

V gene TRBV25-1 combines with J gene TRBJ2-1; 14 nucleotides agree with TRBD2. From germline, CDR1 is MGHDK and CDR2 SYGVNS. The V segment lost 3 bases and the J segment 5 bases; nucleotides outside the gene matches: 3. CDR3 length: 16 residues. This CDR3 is CASSETSGRADNEQFF. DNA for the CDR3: TGTGCCAGCAGTGAGACTAGCGGGAGGGCCGACAATGAGCAGTTCTTC.

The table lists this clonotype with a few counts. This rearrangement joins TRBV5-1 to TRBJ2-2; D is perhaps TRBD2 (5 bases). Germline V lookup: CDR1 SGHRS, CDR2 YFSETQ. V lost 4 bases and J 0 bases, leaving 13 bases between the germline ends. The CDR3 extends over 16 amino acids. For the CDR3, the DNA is TGCGCCAGCAGCCCGCTAGCTACCGCGAACACCGGGGAGCTGTTTTTT. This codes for CASSPLATANTGELFF.

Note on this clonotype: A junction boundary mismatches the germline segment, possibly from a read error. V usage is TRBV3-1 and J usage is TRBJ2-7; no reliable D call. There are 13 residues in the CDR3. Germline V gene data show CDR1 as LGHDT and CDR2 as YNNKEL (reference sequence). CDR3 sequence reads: CASSEDPAYEQYF. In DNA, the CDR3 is TGTGCCAGCAGCGAAGACCCAGCCTACGAGCAGTACTTC.

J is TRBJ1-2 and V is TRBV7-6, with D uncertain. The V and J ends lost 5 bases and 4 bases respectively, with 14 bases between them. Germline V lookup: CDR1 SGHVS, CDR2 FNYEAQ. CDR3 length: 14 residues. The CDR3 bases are TGTGCCAGCAGCCGCACAGACTCACTCTATGGCTACACCTTC. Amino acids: CASSRTDSLYGYTF. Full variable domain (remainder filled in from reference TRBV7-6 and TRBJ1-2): GAGVSQSPRYKVTKRGQDVALRCDPISGHVSLYWYRQALGQGPEFLTYFNYEAQQDKSGLPNDRFSAERPEGSISTLTIQRTEQRDSAMYRCASSRTDSLYGYTFGSGTRLTVV.

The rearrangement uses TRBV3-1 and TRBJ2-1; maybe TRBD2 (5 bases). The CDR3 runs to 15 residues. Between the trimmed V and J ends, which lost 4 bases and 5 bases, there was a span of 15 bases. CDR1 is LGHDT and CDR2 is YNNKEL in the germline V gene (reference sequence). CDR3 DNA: TGTGCCAGCAGCCGAGCAAGCGGAGGCGACAATGAGCAGTTCTTC. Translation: CASSRASGGDNEQFF.

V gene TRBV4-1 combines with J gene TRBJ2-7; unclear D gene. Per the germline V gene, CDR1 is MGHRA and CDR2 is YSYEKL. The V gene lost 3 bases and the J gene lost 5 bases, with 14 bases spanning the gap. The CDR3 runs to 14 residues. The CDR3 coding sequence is TGCGCCAGCAGCCATAGCTACAATGTGAACGAGCAGTACTTC. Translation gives CASSHSYNVNEQYF.

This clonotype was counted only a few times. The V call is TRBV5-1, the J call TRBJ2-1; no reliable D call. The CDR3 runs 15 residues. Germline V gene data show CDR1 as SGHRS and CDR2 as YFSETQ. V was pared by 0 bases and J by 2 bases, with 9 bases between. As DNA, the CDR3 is TGCGCCAGCAGCTTGGGACTCCAGACCTACAATGAGCAGTTCTTC. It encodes CASSLGLQTYNEQFF.

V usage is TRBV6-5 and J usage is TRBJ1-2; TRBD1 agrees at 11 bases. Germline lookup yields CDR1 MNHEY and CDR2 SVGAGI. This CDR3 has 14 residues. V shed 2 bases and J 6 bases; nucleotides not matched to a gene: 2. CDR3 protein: CASSYGQGANGYTF. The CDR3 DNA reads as TGTGCCAGCAGTTACGGACAGGGGGCTAATGGCTACACCTTC.

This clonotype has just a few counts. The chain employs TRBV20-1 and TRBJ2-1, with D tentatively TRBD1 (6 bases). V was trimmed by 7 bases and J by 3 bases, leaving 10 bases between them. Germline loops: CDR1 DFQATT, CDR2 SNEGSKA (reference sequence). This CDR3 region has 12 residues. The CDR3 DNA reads TGCAGTGGGGGACAATACTACAATGAGCAGTTCTTC. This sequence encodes CSGGQYYNEQFF.

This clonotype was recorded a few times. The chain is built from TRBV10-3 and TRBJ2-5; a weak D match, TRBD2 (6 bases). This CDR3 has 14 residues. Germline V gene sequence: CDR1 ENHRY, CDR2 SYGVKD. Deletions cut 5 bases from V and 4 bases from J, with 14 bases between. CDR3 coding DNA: TGTGCCATCAGTAAAACCGGGGGTGGAGAGACCCAGTACTTC. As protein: CAISKTGGGETQYF.

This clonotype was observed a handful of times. The CDR3 DNA reads TGTGCCAGCAGACGGACAGGGGAATCCACCGGGGAGCTGTTTTTT. Its translation: CASRRTGESTGELFF. The chain uses TRBV12-3 or TRBV12-4 and TRBJ2-2; 9 nucleotides line up with TRBD1. This CDR3 comprises 15 residues. Trimming cost V 6 bases and J 4 bases; bases outside gene matches: 6.

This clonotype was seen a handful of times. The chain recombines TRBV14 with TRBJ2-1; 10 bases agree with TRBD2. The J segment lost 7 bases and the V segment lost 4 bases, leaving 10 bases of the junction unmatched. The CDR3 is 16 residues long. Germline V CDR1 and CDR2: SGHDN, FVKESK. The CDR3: CASSPLGGTSDNEQFF. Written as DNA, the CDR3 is TGTGCCAGCAGCCCTCTAGGCGGGACTAGCGATAATGAGCAGTTCTTC.

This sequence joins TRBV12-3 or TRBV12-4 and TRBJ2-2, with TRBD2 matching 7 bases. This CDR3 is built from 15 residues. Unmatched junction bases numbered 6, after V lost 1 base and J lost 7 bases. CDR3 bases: TGTGCCAGCAGTTTAGGGCGGGAGAAATACGGGGAGCTGTTTTTT. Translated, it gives CASSLGREKYGELFF.

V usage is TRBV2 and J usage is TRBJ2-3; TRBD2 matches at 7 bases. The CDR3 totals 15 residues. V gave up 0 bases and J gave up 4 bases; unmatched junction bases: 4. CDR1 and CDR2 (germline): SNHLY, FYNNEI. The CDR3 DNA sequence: TGTGCCAGCAGTGAAGCTTCGGGAGGTTCAGATACGCAGTATTTT. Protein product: CASSEASGGSDTQYF.

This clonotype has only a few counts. CDR3 in DNA: TGTGCCAGCAGGTCCCGACAGAAAACCCTTTATGGCTACACCTTC. Protein product: CASRSRQKTLYGYTF. The chain recombines TRBV6-2 or TRBV6-3 with TRBJ1-2; possibly TRBD1 for D (5 bases). The germline CDR1 and CDR2 sequences are MNHEY and SVGEGT. V was pared by 6 bases and J by 5 bases, with 19 bases between. This CDR3 contains 15 residues.

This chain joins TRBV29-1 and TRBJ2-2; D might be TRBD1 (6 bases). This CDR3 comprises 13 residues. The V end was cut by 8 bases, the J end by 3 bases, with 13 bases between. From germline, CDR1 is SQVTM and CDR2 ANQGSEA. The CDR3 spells CSTEQGDTGELFF. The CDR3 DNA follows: TGCAGCACAGAACAGGGAGACACCGGGGAGCTGTTTTTT.

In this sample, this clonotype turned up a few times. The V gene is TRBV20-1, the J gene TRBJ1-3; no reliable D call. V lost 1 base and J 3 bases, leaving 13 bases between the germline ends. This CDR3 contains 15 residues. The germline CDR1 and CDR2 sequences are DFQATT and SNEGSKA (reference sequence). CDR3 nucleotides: TGCAGTGCTAGAGTACCCGGGTTCAATGGAAACACCATATATTTT. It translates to CSARVPGFNGNTIYF.

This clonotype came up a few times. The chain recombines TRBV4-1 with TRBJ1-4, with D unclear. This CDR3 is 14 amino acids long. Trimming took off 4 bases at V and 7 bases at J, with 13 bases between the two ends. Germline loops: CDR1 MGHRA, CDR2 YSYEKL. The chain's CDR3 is CASSPPGRIEKLFF. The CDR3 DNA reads TGCGCCAGCAGCCCACCAGGCAGAATTGAAAAACTGTTTTTT.